This T cell receptor beta chain originates from a study of cytomegalovirus exposure and HLA in healthy donors listed by TCRdb under 2017. Study-level background: An earlier analysis of 587 of the donors reported 276 Gb of sequence data and around 120 million unique TCR beta sequences obtained from about 180 million T cells. Approximately 300 gigabases of sequencing data and 91 million or so unique TCR sequences made up an early release that covered approximately 700 HLA-typed donors. Of the 300 to 500 genotyped donors, 65% to 90% were placed in the genetic ancestry cluster associated with self-reported Caucasian donors. The study aimed to test whether cataloging public T cell receptors could reveal signatures of past pathogen exposure. The T cell repertoires of several hundred subjects were profiled by immunosequencing and related to cytomegalovirus serostatus. Along with the approximately 700-subject first cohort, a separate validation cohort of roughly 110 different subjects was used. The study combined high-throughput TCR immunosequencing, statistical association of individual TCRs with disease status, and machine learning to predict cytomegalovirus infection status. A later analysis re-analyzed previously published TCR beta repertoires from 650 to 800 donors and added high-resolution HLA genotyping to study TCR occurrence patterns. The later analysis used no new phenotypic data to find candidate immune exposures, relying instead on TCR beta sequences and their occurrence across donors. In an earlier analysis of roughly 580 of the donors, high-throughput TCR beta sequencing was used to judge whether each TCR beta V gene segment behaved as functional or pseudogenic. Donor age, sex, ethnicity and CMV serostatus were compiled together with the repertoire data. A later genetic analysis took genome-wide SNP genotypes for about three fifths of the 666 donors and used that subset as a discovery cohort. Every discovery cohort repertoire had been produced on one sequencing platform. Class I and class II HLA loci were covered by the typing at four-digit resolution. The number of donors typed differed by locus, with roughly 620-630 for A, B, C, DRB1 and DQB1, around 500 for DQA1, 600 to 610 for DPA1, and some 470 for DPB1. Four to six DR-DQ haplotypes were handled as single units for association and clustering, since linkage in the cohort was strong. On average, over 200,000 unique TCR beta nucleotide sequences were sequenced per donor among 398 genotyped donors of the cohort, with roughly 19% of those sequences being non-productive.

The CDR3 measures 12 amino acids from cysteine to phenylalanine. Of all the DNA, just the CDR3 is kept, 36 bases in frame from base 1. After removal of 6 bases from V and 2 bases from J, the junction retains 1 base not matched to a gene. CDR1 and CDR2 are read off the germline V gene as MGHDK and SYGVNS. Points the paper makes about the study in general: A later analysis reported that several top co-occurrence clusters appeared linked to parvovirus B19, influenza, CMV and Epstein-Barr virus. According to a later analysis, most CMV-associated TCR beta chains appeared to be HLA-restricted, and the HLA associations seemed to be driven largely by CMV exposure. A few of the identified cytomegalovirus-associated TCR beta chains were confirmed in vitro to be specific for cytomegalovirus antigens. Roughly uniform sequencing depth across donors was assumed in presence/absence analyses, although this assumption may not hold. When HLA alleles, especially DR and DQ, strongly co-occurred, TCR associations were difficult to assign to individual alleles. In an earlier analysis of around 600 of the donors, most TCR beta V segments were observed in productive rearrangements about 90% or about 30% of the time, broadly matching IMGT annotations. Immune exposure information for the cohort was limited to CMV serostatus. V-gene and J-gene trimming of TCR beta chains was associated with a missense DCLRE1C variant in a later genetic analysis, and the association was replicated in an independent cohort. In a later analysis, HLA-associated TCR beta chains were found to be more clonally expanded and to have lower generation probabilities than equally common non-associated chains. The classifier was reported to diagnose cytomegalovirus status with high specificity and sensitivity in both the original and validation cohorts. Specific HLA alleles were associated with about 17,000 TCR beta sequences at a false discovery rate of 0.05 in a later analysis. It was suggested by the authors that the approach could potentially be generalized to other disease states and immunological phenotypes. Across donors, most TCR sequences were observed very rarely, whereas some public TCRs were present in many individuals. Because counts were too low, roughly 18 rarely observed V segments, including chromosome 9 orphons, were left out of the earlier analysis of over 550 of the donors. This cohort had only TCR beta chains sequenced, and the lack of alpha or paired-chain data limited which features could be detected. In a later analysis, TCR association rates were found to vary across HLA loci, with the most associated TCRs seen for DRB1 alleles and the fewest for HLA-C alleles. Correlated functional status among segregating V segments might reflect linkage disequilibrium, but an unknown experimental factor could not be ruled out. Because some donors lacked HLA typing at each locus, the association tests relied only on the typed subset. The study listed 150 to 200 TCR beta chains as associated with cytomegalovirus. A cluster of highly shared sequence variants was judged likely to represent a technical artifact of the sequencing pipeline. In a later genetic analysis, fewer N-insertions in productive TCRs were reported among donors in an Asian-associated ancestry cluster than the roughly 710-donor mean. Some IMGT-functional V segments, including TRBV6-2 and TRBV6-3, could not be told apart with the 87-base-pair reads, so those segments were excluded. A further reported finding was that TCR beta sequences accurately predicted the HLA-A and HLA-B alleles for most subjects in the first cohort.

In total, around 600 healthy bone marrow donors made up the cohort. All cohort members were sampled while nominally healthy, although unrecorded immune exposures were likely present. The donor tested CMV seronegative and was one of the 352 seronegative cohort members. Each donor provided a peripheral blood sample, and peripheral blood mononuclear cells were used for TCR beta sequencing. Genomic DNA was extracted from the blood cell samples with the Qiagen DNeasy Blood Extraction Kit. In the case of this clone: The target of this receptor is not known. No base quality information exists; no much larger clone differs at one position.

To prepare the library, the immunoSEQ multiplex PCR assay was applied. For the multiplex PCR, a mixture combining 60 forward primers for TCR Vbeta segments and 13 reverse primers for TCR Jbeta segments was used. A multiplex PCR assay on genomic DNA amplified the CDR3 region of rearranged TCR beta genes. The amplified TCR beta libraries were sequenced on the Illumina HiSeq System as 87-base-pair reads. The authors' pipeline ran thus. Across the 600 to 700 repertoires, a later analysis counted some 80 million unique TCR beta chains, around 11 million of which were shared by at least two donors. Raw reads were error-corrected and collapsed into unique sequences with a nearest-neighbor algorithm that merged closely related sequences to remove PCR and sequencing errors. CDR3 sequences were aligned to IMGT reference sequences to assign V, D and J gene segments. For a sequence to be retained, a match of at least six nucleotides was required to both a V gene segment and a J gene segment. A rearrangement counted as productive if the CDR3 had no stop codons and remained in frame with V and J, and every other rearrangement counted as non-productive. CDR3 was defined according to IMGT convention as the region running from the second conserved V-encoded cysteine to the conserved J-encoded phenylalanine. In an earlier analysis of around 540 of the donors, sequences lacking an unambiguous match to a single V gene segment were excluded. In an earlier analysis of 450 to 750 of the donors, a V segment was called functional when productive rearrangements were above 56.7%, and segregating when the standard deviation between donors exceeded 5%. To diagnose cytomegalovirus status from the catalog of TCR beta chain sequences, a statistical classification framework was built. In a later analysis, V and J genes were assigned by comparing TCR nucleotide sequences against IMGT/GENE-DB human TR gene sequences. In a later analysis, CDR3 sequences and most-parsimonious VDJ recombination scenarios were assigned using the TCRdist pipeline. In a later analysis, every TCR beta chain was defined by the combination of its CDR3 amino acid sequence and its V-gene family, and reads without a unique V-gene family were dropped. A later analysis removed over 500 highly shared, low-generation-probability nucleotide sequences to deal with suspected cross-contamination and a sequencing artifact. For each public chain, a later analysis derived a clonal expansion index from normalized ranks of inferred template counts within each repertoire. In a later analysis, generation probabilities were computed with a VDJ recombination model fitted to out-of-frame rearrangements, and the resulting probabilities were checked against IGoR. In a later analysis, hypergeometric tests were used to score TCR-TCR, TCR-HLA and TCR-CMV co-occurrence, with a repertoire-size bias correction applied to TCR pairs. A later analysis estimated false discovery rates by permuting HLA or CMV assignments 20 times. In a later analysis, co-occurring TCRs were grouped using DBSCAN, with TCRdist sequence similarity added in when clustering inside HLA-allele-positive subsets. For co-occurrence clustering, repertoires with fewer than 30,000 or more than 120,000 public chains were excluded, along with five or six repertoires with anomalous nucleotide sharing. Not all clones reach the TCRdb copy of this immuneACCESS table, which keeps in-frame sequences only. Checked studies attribute under half of the gap to unresolved V genes and leave the rest unexplained. The V and J calls and clone size are taken from that table; D and trimming were inferred from the DNA. Present in this sample are roughly 180,000 clones, roughly 85% of which were seen just once. 1.3% of the sample comes from the top ten.

This TCR was sampled from a man in his thirties or forties in good health and CMV-seronegative. Sequenced material: PBMCs. The chain was built from TRBV25-1 and TRBJ2-7, and 7 junction bases match TRBD1. The sequenced DNA is TGTGCCAGCAGCGACAGGGCCTACGAGCAGTACTTC. Its protein reads: CASSDRAYEQYF.